This T cell receptor beta chain comes out of a study of CXCR3-negative and CXCR3-positive naive CD8 T cells. General observations from the study: Greater hydrophobicity was found in TRB CDR3s of CXCR3-positive naive cells than of CXCR3-negative naive cells. High diversity, comparable across both naive subsets, contrasted with much lower diversity in memory CD8+ cells. TRBV-TRBJ usage was similar across naive CXCR3 subsets but distinct in memory cells.

As regards this clonotype: The antigen is not known.

5' RACE with UMI labels generated the TRB cDNA libraries. From its re-call of the 5' RACE reads, TCRdb lists each CDR3 protein once, without DNA. The sample holds 150,000 to 180,000 distinct CDR3 sequences. Germline CDR1 LNHNV, CDR2 YYDKDF (reference sequence). CDR3 length equals 17 residues. CD45RO-CCR7+CD27+CD95- marked naive CD8+ T cells. The source material was naive CXCR3+ CD8+ T cells from blood. Specified subset: CD45RO-CCR7+CD27+CD95- naive CD8+ T cells expressing CXCR3 (TNR3+). V is TRBV15 and J is TRBJ2-1. This TCR came from a human donor in good health. Some clones in this sample may be carry-over from other donors' samples. The CDR3 sequence is CATSRDRSSGVYNEQFF.